These 28 T cell receptor beta chains share one sample of origin, sequenced in a study of blood T cell repertoires in COVID-19 (dated by TCRdb to the early 2020s). Library prep was done by the immunoSEQ multiplex PCR assay. TCRdb mirrors the immuneACCESS table, restricted to in-frame sequences. Some clones are absent from its copies; in checked studies, under half trace to an unresolved V gene, and the reason for the others is unknown. The sample table lists fewer than 300,000 clones, approximately 85% of them with a count of one. The ten largest clones add up to roughly 0.87% of the sample. Sequencing was carried out using peripheral blood. The receptors were gathered from a human donor with COVID-19, enrolled during active disease. The donor label of this sample is uncertain.

This chain's CDR3 is CASRMGSQETQYF. The CDR3 bases are TGTGCCAGCAGGATGGGGAGTCAAGAGACCCAGTACTTC. This chain links TRBV19 with TRBJ2-5; possibly TRBD2 for D (5 bases). The CDR3 length is 13 residues. Per the germline V gene, CDR1 is LNHDA and CDR2 is SQIVND (reference sequence). The V gene lost 9 bases and the J gene lost 2 bases, with 13 bases spanning the gap.

The CDR3 sequence: CATEPGGNTEAFF. The CDR3 nucleotides are TGTGCCACCGAACCCGGGGGGAACACTGAAGCTTTCTTT. The gene calls are TRBV10-3 and TRBJ1-1; TRBD1 is a possible D gene (5 bases). Germline-derived CDR1 and CDR2 are ENHRY and SYGVKD. This CDR3 region has 13 residues. Trimming removed 10 bases from V and 1 base from J, with 13 bases in between.

The chain carries TRBV10-3 and TRBJ2-7; 10 bases agree with TRBD2. There are 16 residues in the CDR3. The germline gives CDR1 ENHRY, CDR2 SYGVKD. V was clipped by 0 bases and J by 7 bases; unmatched bases: 9. The CDR3, as DNA: TGTGCCATCAGTGAGTCACAGGCTAGCGGGAGCGGGGAGCAGTACTTC. Translated, it gives CAISESQASGSGEQYF.

This clone came up once. This chain links TRBV5-1 with TRBJ2-1; 11 positions agree with TRBD2. Germline V gene lookup returns CDR1 SGHRS and CDR2 YFSETQ. The CDR3 loop spans 13 amino acids. V shed 3 bases, J shed 8 bases, and the junction held 1 base outside the gene matches. The CDR3 protein is CASSSTSGDEQFF. CDR3 coding DNA: TGCGCCAGCAGCTCGACTAGCGGGGATGAGCAGTTCTTC.

In DNA form, the CDR3 reads TGTGCCAGCAGCTCCGTTACAGGGGCCCTCTCTGGAAACACCATATATTTT. It codes for CASSSVTGALSGNTIYF. V gene TRBV7-6 combines with J gene TRBJ1-3; 7 bases align to TRBD1. J lost 0 bases, V lost 4 bases, and 9 bases had no gene match. The germline gives CDR1 SGHVS, CDR2 FNYEAQ. This CDR3 contains 17 residues.

The chain has TRBV6-5 and TRBJ2-3; 9 positions agree with TRBD1. The CDR3 loop spans 15 amino acids. V dropped 6 bases and J dropped 4; count of bases not matched to a gene: 8. Germline V gene sequence: CDR1 MNHEY, CDR2 SVGAGI. CDR3 in amino acids: CASSHRTGGPDTQYF. As DNA, the CDR3 is TGTGCCAGCAGCCACCGAACAGGGGGCCCAGATACGCAGTATTTT.

The chain carries TRBV7-9 and TRBJ1-5; no clear D. This CDR3 spans 13 amino acids. V was cut by 8 bases and J by 11 bases, with 19 bases left in between. Germline assignment: CDR1 SEHNR and CDR2 FQNEAQ (reference sequence). The CDR3 bases are TGTGCCAGCGCGAGGACCGGAGAGGGAGCCCAGCATTTT. It encodes CASARTGEGAQHF.

The rearrangement joins TRBV30 to TRBJ1-6; D unclear. This CDR3 contains 13 residues. The V end was cut by 1 base, the J end by 6 bases, with 7 bases between. Germline-derived CDR1 and CDR2 are GTSNPN and SVGIG (reference sequence). The DNA of the CDR3 is TGTGCCTGGAGTGAGGGAGGTAATTCACCCCTCCACTTT. It translates to CAWSEGGNSPLHF.

This clone was picked up one time. J is TRBJ2-7 and V is TRBV27; perhaps TRBD2 as D (6 bases). Germline assignment: CDR1 MNHEY and CDR2 SMNVEV (reference sequence). The CDR3 has 14 residues. Trimming cost V 3 bases and J 2 bases, with 11 bases left between them. This CDR3 reads CASSFLATTYEQYF. CDR3 nucleotide sequence: TGTGCCAGCAGTTTCCTAGCGACGACCTACGAGCAGTACTTC.

The sample holds a few counts of this clone. The chain uses TRBV28 and TRBJ2-2, with TRBD2 identical over 11 bases. This CDR3 has 19 residues. Germline-derived CDR1 and CDR2 are MDHEN and SYDVKM. V lost 5 bases, J lost 0 bases, and 11 bases stayed unmatched. The CDR3 region has the DNA TGTGCCAGCAGTCGACCCCCGGGACTAGCGGCTCCGAACACCGGGGAGCTGTTTTTT. Translation gives CASSRPPGLAAPNTGELFF.

In nucleotides, the CDR3 is TGTGCCTGGAGGACGGGACAGGGGGCCTACGAGCAGTACTTC. Its translation is CAWRTGQGAYEQYF. The J gene is TRBJ2-7, the V gene TRBV30, with 11 bases fitting TRBD1. V was pared by 3 bases and J by 2 bases, with 3 bases of the junction left unmatched. The CDR3 is 14 residues long. CDR1 and CDR2 from the germline V gene are GTSNPN and SVGIG (reference sequence).

This clone occurred once. This chain uses TRBV2 with TRBJ1-2, with TRBD1 matching 9 bases. J was trimmed by 4 bases and V by 6 bases; bases with no gene match: 6. Per germline, CDR1 SNHLY and CDR2 FYNNEI. The CDR3 totals 14 residues. The DNA of the CDR3 is TGTGCCAGCAGAACCGGGACAGGGACCTATGGCTACACCTTC. Its protein is CASRTGTGTYGYTF. The whole variable domain, filled in from reference TRBV2 and TRBJ1-2, reads EPEVTQTPSHQVTQMGQEVILRCVPISNHLYFYWYRQILGQKVEFLVSFYNNEISEKSEIFDDQFSVERPDGSNFTLKIRSTKLEDSAMYFCASRTGTGTYGYTFGSGTRLTVV.

This rearrangement joins TRBV27 to TRBJ1-1; D gene ambiguous. V was pared by 5 bases and J by 5 bases, with 12 bases between. The CDR3 spans 13 residues. Germline CDR1 reads MNHEY; CDR2 reads SMNVEV (reference sequence). In DNA, the CDR3 is TGTGCCAGCAGTCCCCGGTCTCGAACTGAAGCTTTCTTT. Translated, it gives CASSPRSRTEAFF.

The rearrangement joins TRBV6-6 to TRBJ2-1, with TRBD2 matching 8 bases. With V trimmed by 6 bases and J by 5 bases, 3 bases remained unmatched. From germline, CDR1 is MNHNY and CDR2 SVGAGI (reference sequence). This CDR3 spans 13 amino acids. This chain's CDR3 is CASRLAANNEQFF. CDR3 in DNA: TGTGCCAGCAGACTAGCGGCCAACAATGAGCAGTTCTTC.

This clone was observed a single time. This chain uses TRBV11-2 with TRBJ2-1; 9 bases are a match to TRBD2. The germline CDR1 and CDR2 sequences are SGHAT and FQNNGV. CDR3 length equals 13 residues. J lost 9 bases, V lost 2 bases, and 2 bases had no gene match. The CDR3 coding sequence is TGTGCCAGCAGCTTATGGCGGGAGGGTGAGCAGTTCTTC. Translating gives CASSLWREGEQFF.

CDR3 residues: CASSSGTGINSPLHF. CDR3 DNA: TGTGCCAGCAGTTCCGGGACAGGGATAAATTCACCCCTCCACTTT. The rearrangement uses TRBV28 and TRBJ1-6, with 9 bases fitting TRBD1. The CDR3 length is 15 residues. Looked up from germline, CDR1 is MDHEN and CDR2 is SYDVKM. Trimming cost V 4 bases and J 7 bases; bases outside gene matches: 5.

This chain links TRBV27 with TRBJ2-3, with 12 bases matching TRBD1. CDR3 length: 17 amino acids. With V trimmed by 8 bases and J by 4 bases, 13 bases remained unmatched. Germline CDR1 MNHEY, CDR2 SMNVEV (reference sequence). The CDR3 DNA sequence: TGTGCCAGCTCTCCCCTTCCGGGACAGGGGGCGCCAGATACGCAGTATTTT. This translates into CASSPLPGQGAPDTQYF.

V and J are TRBV9 and TRBJ1-6, with no clear D. Deletions cut 0 bases from V and 7 bases from J, with 8 bases between. The CDR3 totals 14 residues. CDR1 SGDLS and CDR2 YYNGEE come from the germline V gene. CDR3 DNA sequence: TGTGCCAGCAGCGTAGCGAGGGAGAATTCACCCCTCCACTTT. Translating it yields CASSVARENSPLHF.

The chain couples TRBV5-5 to TRBJ2-3, with D perhaps matching TRBD2 (5 bases). The V end lost 1 base, the J end lost 0 bases, and 9 bases lay between the germline ends. CDR3 size: 15 residues. Germline-derived CDR1 and CDR2 are SGHKS and YYEKEE (reference sequence). In DNA form, the CDR3 reads TGTGCCAGCAGCTTGCAAGCGGCTAGCACAGATACGCAGTATTTT. This sequence encodes CASSLQAASTDTQYF.

The chain has TRBV28 and TRBJ1-6, with 8 bases matching TRBD1. The length of the CDR3 is 14 residues. V was pared by 7 bases and J by 7 bases, with 6 bases of the junction left unmatched. CDR1 is MDHEN, CDR2 SYDVKM, per germline. CDR3 in amino acids: CASTLGQANSPLHF. In nucleotides, the CDR3 is TGTGCCAGCACCTTGGGACAGGCGAATTCACCCCTCCACTTT.

V is TRBV27 and J is TRBJ1-4; no definite D call. V was clipped by 2 bases and J by 8 bases, with 12 bases between them. The CDR3 is made up of 14 amino acids. Germline CDR1 reads MNHEY; CDR2 reads SMNVEV (reference sequence). The CDR3 nucleotides read TGTGCCAGCAGTTTACTTGGGTTCGGGGAAAAACTGTTTTTT. Translation: CASSLLGFGEKLFF.

The chain has TRBV7-2 and TRBJ2-1, with 9 bases identical to TRBD1. The trim removed 5 bases at V and 5 bases at J, leaving 13 bases unmatched. The CDR3 is 17 amino acids. Per the germline V gene, CDR1 is SGHTA and CDR2 is FQGNSA. CDR3 in DNA: TGTGCCAGCAGCCCAACCCCGGGACAGGGTGTAGACAATGAGCAGTTCTTC. It codes for CASSPTPGQGVDNEQFF.

The chain carries TRBV7-3 and TRBJ1-2; maybe TRBD1 (6 bases). Trimming took 2 bases from V and 4 from J, leaving 14 bases between them. Per germline, CDR1 SGHTA and CDR2 FQGTGA. The CDR3 is made up of 15 amino acids. CDR3 nucleotide sequence: TGTGCCAGCAGCTTAGGTCCAGGGGAGGGCTATGGCTACACCTTC. Translated, it gives CASSLGPGEGYGYTF.

The chain carries TRBV28 and TRBJ1-5, with 8 bases that match TRBD1. In germline, CDR1 is MDHEN, CDR2 SYDVKM. The V segment lost 2 bases and the J segment 1 base; nucleotides outside the gene matches: 4. This CDR3 comprises 16 residues. In DNA, the CDR3 is TGTGCCAGCAGTTTAAGGACAGGGAGCAGCAATCAGCCCCAGCATTTT. Translating gives CASSLRTGSSNQPQHF.

The chain couples TRBV11-2 to TRBJ1-1, with a tentative D call TRBD1 (5 bases). In germline, CDR1 is SGHAT, CDR2 FQNNGV. V lost 3 bases to trimming and J lost 1 base, with 24 bases between them. The CDR3 is 19 amino acids. CDR3 amino acids: CASSLLGGLVAIKNTEAFF. CDR3 bases: TGTGCCAGCAGCTTGTTGGGGGGTCTCGTGGCAATTAAGAACACTGAAGCTTTCTTT.

The chain uses TRBV5-6 and TRBJ2-1; 10 bases line up with TRBD2. The V and J ends lost 3 bases and 7 bases, in that order; junction bases with no gene match: 10. Germline V gene lookup returns CDR1 SGHDT and CDR2 YYEEEE. The CDR3 runs 16 residues. CDR3 in amino acids: CASSWNLAGGTNEQFF. The CDR3 bases are TGTGCCAGCAGCTGGAACTTAGCGGGAGGCACTAATGAGCAGTTCTTC. Looking up the rest from reference TRBV5-6 and TRBJ2-1 gives the full variable domain: DAGVTQSPTHLIKTRGQQVTLRCSPKSGHDTVSWYQQALGQGPQFIFQYYEEEERQRGNFPDRFSGHQFPNYSSELNVNALLLGDSALYLCASSWNLAGGTNEQFFGPGTRLTVL.

V is TRBV30 and J is TRBJ2-7, with TRBD2 identical over 9 bases. Trimming took 3 bases from V and 2 from J; bases not matched to a gene: 11. Germline CDR1 is GTSNPN and CDR2 is SVGIG (reference sequence). This CDR3 spans 16 amino acids. As DNA, the CDR3 is TGTGCCTGGAGCCCCATTAGCGGGAGAGGGACCTACGAGCAGTACTTC. It specifies CAWSPISGRGTYEQYF.

CDR3 bases: TGTGCCAGCTCACCGCTAGAAACTGAGTACACCTTC. Its translation is CASSPLETEYTF. The chain has TRBV18 and TRBJ1-2; D unresolved. Germline V gene sequence: CDR1 KGHSH, CDR2 LQKENI. Trimming pared 3 bases from V and 11 bases from J, leaving 13 bases between. This CDR3 is built from 12 residues. The whole variable domain, remainder taken from reference TRBV18 and TRBJ1-2, is NAGVMQNPRHLVRRRGQEARLRCSPMKGHSHVYWYRQLPEEGLKFMVYLQKENIIDESGMPKERFSAEFPKEGPSILRIQQVVRGDSAAYFCASSPLETEYTFGSGTRLTVV.